This T cell receptor (beta chain) was obtained from a study of PD-L1 blockade in urothelial cancer. For the study at large: Bladder-origin urothelial cancer in males covered about 90% of the roughly 30 patients. Blood was subjected to analysis at 3 weeks (second dose) and 6 weeks following treatment start. Researchers found blood samples held a median of roughly 140,000 T cells.

This sample's time point: peripheral blood 6 weeks after treatment start. The table came from immunoSEQ multiplex PCR; TCRdb's copy has only in-frame clones and leaves some out. The sample shows about 50,000 clones, roughly 80% of them seen only once. The sample holds a few counts of this clone. V lost 0 bases, J lost 4 bases, and 4 bases lay in between. Per the germline V gene, CDR1 is PRHDT and CDR2 is FYEKMQ (reference sequence). The CDR3 runs 13 residues. This receptor was obtained from a man between 65 and 85 years old with urothelial cancer. The material was PBMCs, obtained around atezolizumab (anti-PD-L1) treatment. The chain carries TRBV13 and TRBJ1-3; D call uncertain. CDR3 bases: TGTGCCAGCAGCTTAGGCAGGGGAAACACCATATATTTT. As protein: CASSLGRGNTIYF.